At least ten counts were recorded for the clone carrying this T cell receptor beta chain. Its antigen is currently unknown. These data are taken from a study of T cells in Graves' hyperthyroidism and ophthalmopathy. Study outcomes and limitations: Blood also showed most of the thyroid clonotypes that were expanded above 0.001.

RNA transcripts yielded amplified TCR beta CDR3 regions. The HTBI set primed first-round TCR CDR3 RT-PCR. From the multiplex PCR reads, TCRdb called clonotypes with MiXCR, one entry per CDR3 protein. The table records under 400,000 distinct CDR3 sequences, 12% to 15% of them present only once. CDR3 length: 15 residues. Germline trimming cut 0 bases from V and 6 bases from J; bases unmatched to any gene: 3. Germline values: CDR1 SGHRS, CDR2 YFSETQ. The V call is TRBV5-1, the J call TRBJ2-1, with 10 bases lining up with TRBD2. Sequencing was performed on blood. The clonotype originates from a woman aged 60-70 years with Graves' ophthalmopathy. The CDR3 bases are TGCGCCAGCAGCTTGGTAGCGGGAGGTTCCAATGAGCAGTTCTTC. Translated: CASSLVAGGSNEQFF. Looking up the rest from reference TRBV5-1 and TRBJ2-1 gives the full variable domain: KAGVTQTPRYLIKTRGQQVTLSCSPISGHRSVSWYQQTPGQGLQFLFEYFSETQRNKGNFPGRFSGRQFSNSRSEMNVSTLELGDSALYLCASSLVAGGSNEQFFGPGTRLTVL.